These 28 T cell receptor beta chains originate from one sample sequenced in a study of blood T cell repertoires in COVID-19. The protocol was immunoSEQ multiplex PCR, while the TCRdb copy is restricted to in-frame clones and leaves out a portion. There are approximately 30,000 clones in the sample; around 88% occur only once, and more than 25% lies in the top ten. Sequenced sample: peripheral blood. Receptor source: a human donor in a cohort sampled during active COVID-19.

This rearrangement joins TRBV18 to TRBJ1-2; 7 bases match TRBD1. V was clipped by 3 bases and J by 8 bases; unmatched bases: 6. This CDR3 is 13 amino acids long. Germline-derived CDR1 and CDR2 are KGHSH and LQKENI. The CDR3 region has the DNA TGTGCCAGCTCACCTGGGCAGGGGGGCGGCTACACCTTC. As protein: CASSPGQGGGYTF.

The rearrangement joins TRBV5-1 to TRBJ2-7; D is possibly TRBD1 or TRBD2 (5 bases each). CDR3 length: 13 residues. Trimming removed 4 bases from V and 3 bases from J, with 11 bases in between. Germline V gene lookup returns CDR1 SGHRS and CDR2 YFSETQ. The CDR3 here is CASSLGPGYEQYF. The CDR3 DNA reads TGCGCCAGCAGCCTGGGACCGGGCTACGAGCAGTACTTC.

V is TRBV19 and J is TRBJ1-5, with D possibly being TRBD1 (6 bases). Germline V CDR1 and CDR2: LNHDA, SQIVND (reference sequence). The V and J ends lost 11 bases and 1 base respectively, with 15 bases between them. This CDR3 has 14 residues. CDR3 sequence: CAAGGRQSNQPQHF. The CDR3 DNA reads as TGTGCCGCGGGGGGCCGTCAGAGCAATCAGCCCCAGCATTTT.

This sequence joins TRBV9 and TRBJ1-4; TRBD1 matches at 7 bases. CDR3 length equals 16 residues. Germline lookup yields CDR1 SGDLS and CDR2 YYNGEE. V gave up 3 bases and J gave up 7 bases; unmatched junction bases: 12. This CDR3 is CASSALTGAGSEKLFF. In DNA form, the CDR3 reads TGTGCCAGCAGCGCCCTAACAGGGGCTGGTAGTGAAAAACTGTTTTTT.

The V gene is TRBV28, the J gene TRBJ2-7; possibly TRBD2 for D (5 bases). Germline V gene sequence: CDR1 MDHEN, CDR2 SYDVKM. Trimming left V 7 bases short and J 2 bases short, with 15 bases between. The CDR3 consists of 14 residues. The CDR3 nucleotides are TGTGCCAGCATTGCCGCGGACTGGGCCTACGAGCAGTACTTC. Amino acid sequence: CASIAADWAYEQYF.

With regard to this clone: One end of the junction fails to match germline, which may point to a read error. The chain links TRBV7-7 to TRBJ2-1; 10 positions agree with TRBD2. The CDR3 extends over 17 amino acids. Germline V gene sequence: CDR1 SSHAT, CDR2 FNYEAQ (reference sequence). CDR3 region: CASSPDLAGAARNEQFF. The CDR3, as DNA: TGTGCTAGCAGTCCTGATCTAGCGGGGGCCGCTAGGAATGAGCAGTTCTTC.

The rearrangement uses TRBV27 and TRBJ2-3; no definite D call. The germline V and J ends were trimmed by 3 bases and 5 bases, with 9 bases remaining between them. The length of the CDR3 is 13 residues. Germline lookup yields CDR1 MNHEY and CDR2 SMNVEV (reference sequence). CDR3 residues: CASSFGSGDTQYF. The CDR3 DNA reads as TGTGCCAGCAGTTTCGGGTCGGGAGATACGCAGTATTTT.

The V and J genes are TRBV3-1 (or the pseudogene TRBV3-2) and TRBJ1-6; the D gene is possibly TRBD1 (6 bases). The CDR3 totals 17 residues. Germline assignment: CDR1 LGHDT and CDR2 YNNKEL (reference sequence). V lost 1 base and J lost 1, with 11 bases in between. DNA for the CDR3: TGTGCCAGCAGCCAAGTACGGGACAAATCCTATAATTCACCCCTCCACTTT. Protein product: CASSQVRDKSYNSPLHF.

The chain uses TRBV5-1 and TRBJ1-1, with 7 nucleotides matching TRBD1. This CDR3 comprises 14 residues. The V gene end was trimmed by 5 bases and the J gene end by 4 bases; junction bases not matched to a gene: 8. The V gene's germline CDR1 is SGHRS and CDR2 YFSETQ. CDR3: CASRLGSGGTEAFF. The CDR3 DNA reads TGCGCCAGCAGACTAGGCTCAGGGGGCACTGAAGCTTTCTTT.

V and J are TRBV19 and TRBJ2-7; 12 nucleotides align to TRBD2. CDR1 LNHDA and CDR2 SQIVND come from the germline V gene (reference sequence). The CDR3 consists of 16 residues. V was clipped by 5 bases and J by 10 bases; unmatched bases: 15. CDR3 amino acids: CASSARSGLAGRSQYF. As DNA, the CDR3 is TGTGCCAGTAGTGCTCGTTCCGGACTAGCGGGAAGGAGCCAGTACTTC.

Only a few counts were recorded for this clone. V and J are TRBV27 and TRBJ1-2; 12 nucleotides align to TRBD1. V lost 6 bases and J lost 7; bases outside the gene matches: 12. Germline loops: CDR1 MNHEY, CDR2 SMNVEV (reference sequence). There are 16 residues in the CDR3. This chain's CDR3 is CASSSNPGQGAGGYTF. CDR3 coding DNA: TGTGCCAGCAGCTCCAACCCGGGACAGGGGGCTGGTGGCTACACCTTC.

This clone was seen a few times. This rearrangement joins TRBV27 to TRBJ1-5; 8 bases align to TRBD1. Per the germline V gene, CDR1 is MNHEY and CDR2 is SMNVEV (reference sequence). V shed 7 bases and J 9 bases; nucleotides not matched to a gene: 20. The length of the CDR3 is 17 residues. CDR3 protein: CASKTPGQDSLAWPQHF. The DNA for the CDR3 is TGTGCCAGCAAAACGCCGGGACAGGACTCCCTAGCGTGGCCCCAGCATTTT.

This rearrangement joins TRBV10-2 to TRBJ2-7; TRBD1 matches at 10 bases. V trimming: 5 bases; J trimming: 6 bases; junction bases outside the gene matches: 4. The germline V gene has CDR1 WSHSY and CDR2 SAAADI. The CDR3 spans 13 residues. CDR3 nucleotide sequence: TGCGCCAGCAGTCCGACAGGGGGCGGCGAGCAGTACTTC. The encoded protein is CASSPTGGGEQYF.

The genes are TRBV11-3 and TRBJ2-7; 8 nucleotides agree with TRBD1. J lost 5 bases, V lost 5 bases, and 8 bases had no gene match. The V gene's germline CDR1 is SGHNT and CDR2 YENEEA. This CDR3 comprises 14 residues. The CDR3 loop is CASSLGQVHDEQYF. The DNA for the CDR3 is TGTGCCAGCAGCCTGGGACAGGTACACGACGAGCAGTACTTC.

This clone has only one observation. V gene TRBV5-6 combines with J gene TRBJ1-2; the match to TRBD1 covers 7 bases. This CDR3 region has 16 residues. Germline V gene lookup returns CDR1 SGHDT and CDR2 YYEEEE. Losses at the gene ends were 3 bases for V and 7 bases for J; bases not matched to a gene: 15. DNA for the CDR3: TGTGCCAGCAGCTCACCGCGCCGGGACAGAACTCTTGGCTACACCTTC. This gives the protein CASSSPRRDRTLGYTF.

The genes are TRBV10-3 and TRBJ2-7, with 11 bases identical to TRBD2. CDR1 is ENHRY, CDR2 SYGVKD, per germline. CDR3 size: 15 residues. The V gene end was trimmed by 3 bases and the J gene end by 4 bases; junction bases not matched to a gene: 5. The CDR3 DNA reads TGTGCCATCAGTGATCACGGGACTAGCGGTTACGAGCAGTACTTC. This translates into CAISDHGTSGYEQYF.

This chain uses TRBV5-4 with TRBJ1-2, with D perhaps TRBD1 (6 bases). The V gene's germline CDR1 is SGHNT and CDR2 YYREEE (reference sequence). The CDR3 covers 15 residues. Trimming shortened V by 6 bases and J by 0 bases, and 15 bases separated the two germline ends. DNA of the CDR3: TGTGCCAGCACCCCGGGGGGGGCAACTAACTATGGCTACACCTTC. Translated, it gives CASTPGGATNYGYTF. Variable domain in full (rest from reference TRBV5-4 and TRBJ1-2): ETGVTQSPTHLIKTRGQQVTLRCSSQSGHNTVSWYQQALGQGPQFIFQYYREEENGRGNFPPRFSGLQFPNYSSELNVNALELDDSALYLCASTPGGATNYGYTFGSGTRLTVV.

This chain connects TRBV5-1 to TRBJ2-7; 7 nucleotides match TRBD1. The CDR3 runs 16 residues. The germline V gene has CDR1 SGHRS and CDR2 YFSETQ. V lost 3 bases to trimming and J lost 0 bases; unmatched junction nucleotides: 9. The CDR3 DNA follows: TGCGCCAGCAGCTCACTCCCGACAGGGACCTCCTACGAGCAGTACTTC. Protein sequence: CASSSLPTGTSYEQYF. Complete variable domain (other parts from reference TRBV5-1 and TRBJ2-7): KAGVTQTPRYLIKTRGQQVTLSCSPISGHRSVSWYQQTPGQGLQFLFEYFSETQRNKGNFPGRFSGRQFSNSRSEMNVSTLELGDSALYLCASSSLPTGTSYEQYFGPGTRLTVT.

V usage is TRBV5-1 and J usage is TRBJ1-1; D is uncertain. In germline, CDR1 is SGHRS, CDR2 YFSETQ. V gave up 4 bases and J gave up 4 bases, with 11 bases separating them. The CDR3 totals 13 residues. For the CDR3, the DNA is TGCGCCAGCAGCCAGAGTGCGGGCACTGAAGCTTTCTTT. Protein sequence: CASSQSAGTEAFF.

The CDR3 DNA is TGTGCCAGCAGGGCCGGGACAGGGAACCATGGCTACACCTTC. It translates to CASRAGTGNHGYTF. V and J are TRBV2 and TRBJ1-2; TRBD1 matches at 9 bases. This CDR3 spans 14 amino acids. V was clipped by 6 bases and J by 6 bases; unmatched bases: 8. Germline V gene data show CDR1 as SNHLY and CDR2 as FYNNEI.

For the CDR3, the DNA is TGCGCCAGCAGCCAAGTTACGGCAACGAGGAGTGAGCAGTTCTTC. This translates into CASSQVTATRSEQFF. The chain is built from TRBV4-1 and TRBJ2-1; D call uncertain. The CDR3 is made up of 15 amino acids. CDR1 and CDR2 (germline): MGHRA, YSYEKL. V lost 1 base to trimming and J lost 9 bases, with 16 bases between them.

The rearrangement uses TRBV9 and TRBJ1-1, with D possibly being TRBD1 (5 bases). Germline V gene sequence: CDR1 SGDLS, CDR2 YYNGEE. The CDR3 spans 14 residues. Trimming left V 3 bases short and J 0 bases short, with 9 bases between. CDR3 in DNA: TGTGCCAGCAGCGATGACAGCTTGAACACTGAAGCTTTCTTT. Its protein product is CASSDDSLNTEAFF.

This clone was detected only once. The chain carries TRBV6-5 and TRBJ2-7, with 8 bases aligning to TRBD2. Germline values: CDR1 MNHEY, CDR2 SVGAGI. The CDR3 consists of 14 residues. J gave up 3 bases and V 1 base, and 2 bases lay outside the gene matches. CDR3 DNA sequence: TGTGCCAGCAGTTACTTCGGGACTAGCTACGAGCAGTACTTC. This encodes CASSYFGTSYEQYF.

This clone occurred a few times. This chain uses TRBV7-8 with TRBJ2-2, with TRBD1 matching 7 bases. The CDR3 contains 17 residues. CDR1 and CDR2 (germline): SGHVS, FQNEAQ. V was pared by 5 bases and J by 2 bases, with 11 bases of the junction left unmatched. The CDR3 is CASSPRRDRVNTGELFF. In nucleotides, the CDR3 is TGTGCCAGCAGCCCCCGCCGAGACAGGGTTAACACCGGGGAGCTGTTTTTT.

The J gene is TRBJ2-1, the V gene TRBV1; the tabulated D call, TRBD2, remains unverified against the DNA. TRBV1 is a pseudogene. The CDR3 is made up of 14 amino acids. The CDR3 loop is CTSRDGLAGNEQFF. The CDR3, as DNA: TGCACCAGCAGAGATGGACTGGCCGGCAATGAGCAGTTCTTC.

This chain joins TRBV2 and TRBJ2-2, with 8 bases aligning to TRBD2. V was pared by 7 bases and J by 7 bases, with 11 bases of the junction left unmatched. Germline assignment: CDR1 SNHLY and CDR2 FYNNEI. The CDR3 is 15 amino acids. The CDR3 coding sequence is TGTGCCAGCAACCCGGGGGGGGTGACGATCGGGGAGCTGTTTTTT. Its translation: CASNPGGVTIGELFF.

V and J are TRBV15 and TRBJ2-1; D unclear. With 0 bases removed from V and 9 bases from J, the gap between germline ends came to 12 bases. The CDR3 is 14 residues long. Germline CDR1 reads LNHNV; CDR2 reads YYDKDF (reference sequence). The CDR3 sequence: CATSRDPSSGEQFF. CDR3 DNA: TGTGCCACCAGCAGAGATCCCTCTTCAGGTGAGCAGTTCTTC.

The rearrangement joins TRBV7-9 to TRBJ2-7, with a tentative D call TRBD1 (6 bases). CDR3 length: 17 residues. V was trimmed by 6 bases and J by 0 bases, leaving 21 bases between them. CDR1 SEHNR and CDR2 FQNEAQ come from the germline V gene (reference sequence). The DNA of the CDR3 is TGTGCCAGCAGACCACCCCCGGGACACACTTCCTCCTACGAGCAGTACTTC. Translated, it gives CASRPPPGHTSSYEQYF.